One sample yielded the 3 T cell receptor beta chains listed below, sequenced in a study of glioma-infiltrating T cells. The iRepertoire nested amplicon-rescue multiplex PCR amplified TCR alpha and beta CDR3s from RNA. TCRdb itself ran the multiplex PCR reads through MiXCR, one entry per CDR3 protein. The data show 150,000 to 200,000 distinct CDR3 sequences, around 40% seen once. The sequencing sample was made of glioma tissue, nonneoplastic brain tissue, or PBMCs (not recorded which). The receptors derive from a human donor with low-grade glioma or glioblastoma, undergoing nonglioma brain surgery, or in good health (not recorded which).

On this clonotype: A much larger clone is a single base away; this may be a read error. The rearrangement uses TRBV28 and TRBJ2-1, with TRBD2 matching 10 bases. The CDR3 extends over 16 amino acids. Germline V lookup: CDR1 MDHEN, CDR2 SYDVKM. J gave up 0 bases and V 8 bases, and 7 bases lay outside the gene matches. The CDR3 nucleotides are TGTGCCAGCGTCTCCTTAGCGGGGGGCTCCTACAATGAGCAGTTCTTC. It specifies CASVSLAGGSYNEQFF.

This clonotype was seen repeatedly, ten times or more. DNA for the CDR3: TGCAGTGCTCGTCGATACGACAGGGACAAGACCCAGTACTTC. Translation gives CSARRYDRDKTQYF. The rearrangement uses TRBV20-1 and TRBJ2-5, with 7 nucleotides matching TRBD1. CDR3 length equals 14 residues. V shed 5 bases, J shed 6 bases, and the junction held 12 bases outside the gene matches. The germline gives CDR1 DFQATT, CDR2 SNEGSKA (reference sequence).

This clonotype was observed many times. The gene calls are TRBV20-1 and TRBJ1-2; 9 bases match TRBD1. This CDR3 region has 12 residues. The V and J ends lost 5 bases and 7 bases, in that order; junction bases with no gene match: 5. The germline gives CDR1 DFQATT, CDR2 SNEGSKA (reference sequence). CDR3 loop: CSARQGEGGYTF. The CDR3, as DNA: TGCAGTGCTCGACAGGGGGAGGGTGGCTACACCTTC.